These 2 T cell receptor beta chains were all obtained from the same sample, sequenced in a study of blood T cells in healthy people across ages. PCR was performed a second time for 7 to 11 cycles using a sample-barcoded 5' primer and a J-beta primer mix. TCRdb analysed the 5' RACE reads with MiXCR anew, one entry per CDR3 protein. The repertoire has 650,000 or so distinct CDR3 sequences, approximately 52% of them found once; the top ten carry roughly 13%. Sequencing was performed on blood. All receptors derive from a woman of 80 years or more in good health.

The rearrangement links TRBV20-1 to TRBJ2-5; 11 nucleotides agree with TRBD2. Unmatched junction bases numbered 0, after V lost 2 bases and J lost 4 bases. The CDR3 has 13 amino acids. CDR1 and CDR2 (germline): DFQATT, SNEGSKA (reference sequence). The CDR3 protein is CSARLAGGETQYF. The CDR3 DNA sequence: TGCAGTGCTAGACTAGCGGGAGGAGAGACCCAGTACTTC.

To note about this clonotype: This may arise from a read error, as a much more abundant clone is one base away. The chain's CDR3 is CASSPNRDRDHGYTF. CDR3 in DNA: TGTGCCAGCAGCCCTAACCGGGACAGGGACCATGGCTACACCTTC. The chain joins TRBV3-1 to TRBJ1-2, with 9 nucleotides matching TRBD1. V lost 4 bases to trimming and J lost 6 bases; unmatched junction nucleotides: 9. This CDR3 region has 15 residues. Germline CDR1 LGHDT, CDR2 YNNKEL (reference sequence).